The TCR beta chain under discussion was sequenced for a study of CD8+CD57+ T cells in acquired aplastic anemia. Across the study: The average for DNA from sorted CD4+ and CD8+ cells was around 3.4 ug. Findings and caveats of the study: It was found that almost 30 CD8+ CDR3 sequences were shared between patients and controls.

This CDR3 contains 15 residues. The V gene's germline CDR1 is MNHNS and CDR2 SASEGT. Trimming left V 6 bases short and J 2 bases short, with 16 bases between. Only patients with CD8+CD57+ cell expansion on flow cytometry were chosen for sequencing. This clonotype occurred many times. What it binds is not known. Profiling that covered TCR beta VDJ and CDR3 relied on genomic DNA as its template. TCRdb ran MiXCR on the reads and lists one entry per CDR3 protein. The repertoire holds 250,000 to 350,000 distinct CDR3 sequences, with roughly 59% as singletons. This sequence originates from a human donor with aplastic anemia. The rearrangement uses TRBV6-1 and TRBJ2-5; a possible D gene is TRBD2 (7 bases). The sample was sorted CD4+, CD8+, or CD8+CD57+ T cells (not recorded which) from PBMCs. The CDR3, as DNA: TGTGCCAGCAGGGGGGGGGCTGTAGGACAAGAGACCCAGTACTTC. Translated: CASRGGAVGQETQYF.